This passage covers 9 T cell receptor beta chains from one sample sequenced in a study of vaccination effects on CD4 cells after COVID-19. These receptors have no known antigen. After expansion with viral peptide pools in the ViraFEST assay, antigen-specific CD4+ T cells were sequenced. Researchers isolated CD4+ T cells once ten to eleven days of culture had elapsed. TCRdb keeps only in-frame clones here, not all; method: immunoSEQ multiplex PCR. The data hold fewer than 40,000 clones, with roughly two thirds observed a single time. The sequences come from CD4+ T cells from PBMCs cultured with HCoV-229E spike peptides, collected before COVID-19 vaccination. The receptor set was obtained from a human donor who received a COVID-19 vaccine.

V usage is TRBV5-1 and J usage is TRBJ2-5, with 8 bases identical to TRBD1. V lost 4 bases and J lost 1; bases outside the gene matches: 6. CDR3 length equals 15 residues. Germline CDR1 is SGHRS and CDR2 is YFSETQ. CDR3 amino acids: CASSRNGQGQETQYF. Here the CDR3 DNA reads TGCGCCAGCAGCCGAAACGGACAGGGCCAAGAGACCCAGTACTTC.

This chain links TRBV4-2 with TRBJ2-3, with D hard to call. This CDR3 region has 16 residues. Germline V gene data show CDR1 as LGHNA and CDR2 as YNFKEQ. The V gene lost 1 base and the J gene lost 4 bases, with 15 bases spanning the gap. Here the CDR3 DNA reads TGTGCCAGCAGCCAAGTCCCAGTCGGCACGGCAGATACGCAGTATTTT. Amino acids: CASSQVPVGTADTQYF.

The J gene is TRBJ2-1, the V gene TRBV29-1; D perhaps matches TRBD2 (7 bases). Trimming stripped 1 base from V and 4 bases from J, with 14 bases between. The CDR3 contains 15 residues. Germline V gene data show CDR1 as SQVTM and CDR2 as ANQGSEA. CDR3 in amino acids: CSVEGGGLSYNEQFF. The CDR3 DNA is TGCAGCGTTGAAGGGGGGGGCCTCTCTTACAATGAGCAGTTCTTC.

The rearrangement uses TRBV3-1 (or the pseudogene TRBV3-2) and TRBJ2-5; D not certain. The CDR3 length is 17 residues. The ends were cut back, 2 bases at V and 2 bases at J, with 18 bases in the middle. From germline, CDR1 is LGHDT and CDR2 YNNKEL (reference sequence). Here the CDR3 DNA reads TGTGCCAGCAGCCAAAGTGGGGTCCTTGTGAATCAAGAGACCCAGTACTTC. Encoded protein: CASSQSGVLVNQETQYF.

The chain employs TRBV7-8 and TRBJ2-3; TRBD1 might be the D (6 bases). V was trimmed by 1 base and J by 5 bases, leaving 10 bases between them. CDR1 is SGHVS, CDR2 FQNEAQ, per germline. The CDR3 is made up of 14 amino acids. The CDR3 here is CASSLVYREDTQYF. The CDR3 DNA reads TGTGCCAGCAGCTTAGTGTACAGGGAAGATACGCAGTATTTT.

The CDR3 is CASSLGLAGGNEQYF. The CDR3 DNA is TGTGCCAGCAGTTTGGGACTAGCGGGAGGTAACGAGCAGTACTTC. The rearrangement joins TRBV28 to TRBJ2-7, with TRBD2 matching over 15 bases. CDR3 length equals 15 residues. V was pared by 3 bases and J by 5 bases, with 2 bases of the junction left unmatched. Germline loops: CDR1 MDHEN, CDR2 SYDVKM.

A few counts support this clone. The V and J genes are TRBV7-2 and TRBJ1-6; 8 bases are a match to TRBD1. The CDR3 extends over 15 amino acids. The germline V gene encodes CDR1 SGHTA and CDR2 FQGNSA. V was clipped by 5 bases and J by 7 bases; unmatched bases: 7. CDR3 loop: CASSTRRGQNSPLHF. Written as DNA, the CDR3 is TGTGCCAGCAGCACCCGCAGGGGGCAGAATTCACCCCTCCACTTT.

This clone was seen a few times. The gene calls are TRBV5-5 and TRBJ2-1, with 13 bases lining up with TRBD2. This CDR3 spans 16 amino acids. J was trimmed by 1 base and V by 4 bases; bases with no gene match: 2. Germline CDR1 SGHKS, CDR2 YYEKEE (reference sequence). The CDR3 bases are TGTGCCAGCAGCCCGGGACTAGCGGGGTCCTACAATGAGCAGTTCTTC. This codes for CASSPGLAGSYNEQFF.

The gene calls are TRBV5-4 and TRBJ2-5; no clear D gene. The length of the CDR3 is 13 residues. CDR1 is SGHNT and CDR2 is YYREEE in the germline V gene (reference sequence). The germline V and J ends were trimmed by 4 bases and 3 bases, with 10 bases remaining between them. The CDR3 DNA reads as TGTGCCAGCAGCGGGCAGGATGAAGAGACCCAGTACTTC. This encodes CASSGQDEETQYF.